This TCR beta chain was captured in a study of T-cell reconstitution after alpha-beta-depleted transplantation in children. Library preparation (for TCRbeta) was performed with unique molecular identifiers. TCRdb reprocessed the PCR reads via MiXCR and lists one record per CDR3 protein. Of some 200,000 distinct CDR3 sequences listed, around 7% were seen once; the top ten hold around 2.7%. The V gene lost 3 bases and the J gene lost 0 bases, with 9 bases spanning the gap. Germline-derived CDR1 and CDR2 are DFQATT and SNEGSKA (reference sequence). The CDR3 sequence is 14 residues long. This clonotype was seen ten or more times.

The source was PBMCs from the stem cell graft donor, collected from the stem cell graft. The J gene is TRBJ1-5, the V gene TRBV20-1; D is ambiguous. The sequence was obtained from a human donor who donated a stem cell graft to a child with Wiskott-Aldrich syndrome. CDR3 DNA: TGCAGTGCTAGCGGTCCGCCTAGCAATCAGCCCCAGCATTTT. Its protein is CSASGPPSNQPQHF.